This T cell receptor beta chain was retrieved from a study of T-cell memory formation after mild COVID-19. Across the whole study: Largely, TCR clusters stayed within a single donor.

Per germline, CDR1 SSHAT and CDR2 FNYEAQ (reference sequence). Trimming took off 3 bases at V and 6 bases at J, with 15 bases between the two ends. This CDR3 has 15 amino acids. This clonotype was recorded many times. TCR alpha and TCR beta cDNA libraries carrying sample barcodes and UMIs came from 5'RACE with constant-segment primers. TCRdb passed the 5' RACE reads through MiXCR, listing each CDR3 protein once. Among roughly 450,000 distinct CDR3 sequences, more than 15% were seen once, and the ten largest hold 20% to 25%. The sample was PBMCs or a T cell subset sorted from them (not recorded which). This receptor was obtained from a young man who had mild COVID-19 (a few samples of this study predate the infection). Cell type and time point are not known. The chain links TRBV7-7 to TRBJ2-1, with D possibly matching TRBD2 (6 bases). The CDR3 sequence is CASSFGGVFGNEQFF. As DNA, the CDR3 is TGTGCCAGCAGCTTTGGCGGGGTATTTGGCAATGAGCAGTTCTTC.